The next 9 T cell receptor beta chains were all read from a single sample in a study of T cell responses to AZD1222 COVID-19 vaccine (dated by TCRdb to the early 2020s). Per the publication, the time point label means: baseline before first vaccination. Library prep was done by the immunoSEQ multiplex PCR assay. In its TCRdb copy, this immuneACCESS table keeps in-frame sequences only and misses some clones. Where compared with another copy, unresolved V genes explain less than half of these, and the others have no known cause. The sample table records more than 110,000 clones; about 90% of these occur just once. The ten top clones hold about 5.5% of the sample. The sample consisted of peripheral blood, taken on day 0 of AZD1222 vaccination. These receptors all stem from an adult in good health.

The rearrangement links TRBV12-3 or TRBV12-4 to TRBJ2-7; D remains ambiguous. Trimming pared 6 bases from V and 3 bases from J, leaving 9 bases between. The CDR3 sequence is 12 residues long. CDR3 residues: CASSFTDYEQYF. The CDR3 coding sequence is TGTGCCAGCAGCTTTACAGACTACGAGCAGTACTTC.

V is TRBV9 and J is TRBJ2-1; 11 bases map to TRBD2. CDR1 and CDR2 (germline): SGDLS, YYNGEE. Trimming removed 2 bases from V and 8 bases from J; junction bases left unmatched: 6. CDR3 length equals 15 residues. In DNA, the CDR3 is TGTGCCAGCAGCGTCCTAGCGGGAGGAGCGGATGAGCAGTTCTTC. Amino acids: CASSVLAGGADEQFF.

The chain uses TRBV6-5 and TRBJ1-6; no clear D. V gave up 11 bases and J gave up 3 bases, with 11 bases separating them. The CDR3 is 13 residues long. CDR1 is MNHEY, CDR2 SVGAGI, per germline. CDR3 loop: CAGREVYNSPLHF. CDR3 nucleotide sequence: TGTGCCGGAAGGGAGGTCTATAATTCACCCCTCCACTTT.

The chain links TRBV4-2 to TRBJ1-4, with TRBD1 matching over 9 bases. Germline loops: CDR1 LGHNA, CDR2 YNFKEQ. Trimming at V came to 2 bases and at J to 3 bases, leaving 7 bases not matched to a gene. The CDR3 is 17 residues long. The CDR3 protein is CASSQPRWTGANEKLFF. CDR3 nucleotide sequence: TGTGCCAGCAGCCAACCCCGGTGGACAGGGGCTAATGAAAAACTGTTTTTT.

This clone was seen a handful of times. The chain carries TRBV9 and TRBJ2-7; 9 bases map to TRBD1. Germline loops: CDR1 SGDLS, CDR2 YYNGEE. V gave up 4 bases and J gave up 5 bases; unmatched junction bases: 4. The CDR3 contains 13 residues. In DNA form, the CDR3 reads TGTGCCAGCAGCCTGGGACAGGGAGACGAGCAGTACTTC. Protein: CASSLGQGDEQYF.

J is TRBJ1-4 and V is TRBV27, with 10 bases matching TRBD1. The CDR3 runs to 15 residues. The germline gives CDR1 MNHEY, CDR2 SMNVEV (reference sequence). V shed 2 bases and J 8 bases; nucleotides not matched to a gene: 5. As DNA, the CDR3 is TGTGCCAGCAGTTTAATCCGGGACAGGGGAGAAAAACTGTTTTTT. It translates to CASSLIRDRGEKLFF.

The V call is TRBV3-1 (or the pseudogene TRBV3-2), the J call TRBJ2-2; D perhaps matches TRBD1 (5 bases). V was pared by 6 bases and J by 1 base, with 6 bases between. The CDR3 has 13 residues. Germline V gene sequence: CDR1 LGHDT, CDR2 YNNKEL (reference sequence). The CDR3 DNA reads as TGTGCCAGCAGTGGACAGAACACCGGGGAGCTGTTTTTT. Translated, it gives CASSGQNTGELFF.

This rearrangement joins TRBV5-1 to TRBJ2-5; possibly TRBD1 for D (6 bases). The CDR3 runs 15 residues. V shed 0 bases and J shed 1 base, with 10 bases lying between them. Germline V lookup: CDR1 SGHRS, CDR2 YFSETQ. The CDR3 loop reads CASSLDGQLQETQYF. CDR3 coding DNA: TGCGCCAGCAGCTTGGACGGACAGCTCCAAGAGACCCAGTACTTC.

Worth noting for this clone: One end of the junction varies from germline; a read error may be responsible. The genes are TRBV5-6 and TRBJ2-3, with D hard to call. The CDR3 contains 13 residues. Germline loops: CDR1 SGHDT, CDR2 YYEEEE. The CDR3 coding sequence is TGTGCCAGCAGCTTGAGGCGCACGGATACGCAGTATTTT. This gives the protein CASSLRRTDTQYF.